This T cell receptor beta chain was sequenced during a study of blood T cell repertoires in COVID-19. Overall study: Specimens from acute and convalescent COVID-19 originated in the United States, Italy and Spain. T cells, B-cell-depleted T cells, or PBMCs provided the cDNA or gDNA that served as material.

Authors' data handling: Counts of nucleated cells, estimated from reference gene primer amplification, were obtained. Measured with immunoSEQ multiplex PCR; TCRdb has only the in-frame clones, and not every one. D and trimming come from the DNA, and the V and J calls and clone size come from that table. The table shows roughly 200,000 clones, with approximately 83% occurring only once. This clone showed up just once. The germline V gene has CDR1 MGHRA and CDR2 YSYEKL. CDR3 size: 18 residues. V was shortened by 1 base and J by 3 bases, with 20 bases between the two germline ends. This rearrangement joins TRBV4-1 to TRBJ2-3; a weak D match, TRBD1 (6 bases). Sequencing input: peripheral blood. The source is a man in his forties with acute or convalescent COVID-19. CDR3 nucleotide sequence: TGCGCCAGCAGCCAAGTTCTAACAGGGCAATACCAGACAGATACGCAGTATTTT. Translation: CASSQVLTGQYQTDTQYF.